This T cell receptor beta chain was identified in a study of CD8+CD57+ T cells in acquired aplastic anemia. Study overall: The sorted CD4+ and CD8+ cells yielded an average approximately 3 ug of DNA. Overall study results and limits: Patients had around 30 CD8+ CDR3 sequences in common with controls (the shared set).

Patients sequenced had flow cytometry evidence of CD8+CD57+ cell expansion. Patients, without exception, had severe acquired aplastic anemia. None of the patients had been given any therapy when their blood was sampled. For CDR3 and TCR beta VDJ profiling, genomic DNA was the template used. TCRdb reanalysed the reads using MiXCR and keeps one entry per CDR3 protein. The sample has approximately 220,000 distinct CDR3 sequences, 47% seen once; the top ten hold 7.8%. The germline V gene encodes CDR1 ENHRY and CDR2 SYGVKD. V shed 4 bases and J shed 1 base, with 6 bases lying between them. The CDR3 covers 13 residues. Points on this clonotype: Its antigen is unidentified.

This clonotype originated in a human donor with aplastic anemia. The chain joins TRBV10-3 to TRBJ2-3; D is possibly TRBD1 (6 bases). Sequences were obtained from sorted CD4+, CD8+, or CD8+CD57+ T cells (not recorded which) from PBMCs. The CDR3 sequence: CAISGQGTDTQYF. For the CDR3, the DNA is TGTGCCATCAGTGGACAGGGCACAGATACGCAGTATTTT.